A selection of T cell receptor beta chains follows, all from one sample in a study of immune cell composition in non-small cell lung cancer. The data were produced by immunoSEQ multiplex PCR, yet TCRdb's version contains in-frame clones alone and is incomplete. Of about 2,500 clones listed, 81% are singletons. Sequenced sample: non-adjacent lung tissue. These TCRs come from a human donor with non-small cell lung cancer. CDR3s include the opening cysteine and the closing phenylalanine or tryptophan. Each record gives: J gene, clone size, V gene, CDR3 protein. A row's size may be missing; if present it is once, few, many or a size class.

j_gene: TRBJ2-7
abundance: once
v_gene: TRBV2
CDR3aa: CASRRLGGSYEQYF

j_gene: TRBJ2-7
abundance: .
v_gene: TRBV2
CDR3aa: CASWTSGSGEQYF

j_gene: TRBJ2-3
abundance: .
v_gene: TRBV7-8
CDR3aa: CASSARTGGYLTDTQYF

j_gene: TRBJ2-5
abundance: .
v_gene: TRBV14
CDR3aa: CASSHRLVETQYF

j_gene: TRBJ2-5
abundance: .
v_gene: TRBV5-4
CDR3aa: CASGAGVKETQYF

j_gene: TRBJ2-1
abundance: once
v_gene: TRBV30
CDR3aa: CAWSGDRGYNEQFF

j_gene: TRBJ1-3
abundance: .
v_gene: TRBV29-1
CDR3aa: CSVSPPGHLGNTIYF

j_gene: TRBJ2-3
abundance: once
v_gene: TRBV7-2
CDR3aa: CASSSYGTADFTDTQYF

j_gene: TRBJ2-1
abundance: .
v_gene: TRBV7-8
CDR3aa: CASSASGSLGNEQFF

j_gene: TRBJ2-5
abundance: .
v_gene: TRBV18
CDR3aa: CASSPLFLAGGKKYQETQYF

j_gene: TRBJ1-6
abundance: .
v_gene: TRBV28
CDR3aa: CASSLVAVSYNSPLHF

j_gene: TRBJ2-1
abundance: .
v_gene: TRBV11-2
CDR3aa: CASSYHSSSYNEQFF

j_gene: TRBJ2-7
abundance: .
v_gene: TRBV19
CDR3aa: CASSMVGRPIQEQYF

j_gene: TRBJ2-1
abundance: .
v_gene: TRBV6-1
CDR3aa: CASSERATSGSFF

j_gene: TRBJ1-3
abundance: .
v_gene: TRBV5-1
CDR3aa: CASSSTGGDGNTIYF

j_gene: TRBJ1-2
abundance: .
v_gene: TRBV15
CDR3aa: CATSRDVGREGDYGYTF

j_gene: TRBJ2-2
abundance: .
v_gene: TRBV7-2
CDR3aa: CASSLTRITGELFF

j_gene: TRBJ1-5
abundance: .
v_gene: TRBV7-3
CDR3aa: CASSLLLRELTPPSNQPQHF

j_gene: TRBJ1-1
abundance: .
v_gene: TRBV30
CDR3aa: CAWTWDRGRDTEAFF

j_gene: TRBJ2-5
abundance: .
v_gene: TRBV5-8
CDR3aa: CASSPQGQQETQYF

j_gene: TRBJ1-5
abundance: .
v_gene: TRBV28
CDR3aa: CASSLLQSNQPQHF

j_gene: TRBJ1-3
abundance: few
v_gene: TRBV2
CDR3aa: CASTPQILSGNTIYF

j_gene: TRBJ1-5
abundance: .
v_gene: TRBV6-5
CDR3aa: CASNRSGREGQPQHF

j_gene: TRBJ2-3
abundance: .
v_gene: TRBV28
CDR3aa: CASSPGTSGRGTQYF

j_gene: TRBJ2-7
abundance: .
v_gene: TRBV6-5
CDR3aa: CASSYSSLGSYEQYF

j_gene: TRBJ2-1
abundance: .
v_gene: TRBV6-6
CDR3aa: CASSYSSNAEQFF

j_gene: TRBJ1-5
abundance: .
v_gene: TRBV19
CDR3aa: CASSPEYRVLGGSNQPQHF

j_gene: TRBJ2-1
abundance: .
v_gene: TRBV4-1
CDR3aa: CASSRIGRGSYNEQFF

j_gene: TRBJ1-1
abundance: .
v_gene: TRBV19
CDR3aa: CASSIGVGTEAFF

j_gene: TRBJ1-4
abundance: few
v_gene: TRBV25-1
CDR3aa: CASSEGRGVFF

j_gene: TRBJ2-3
abundance: .
v_gene: TRBV10-1
CDR3aa: CASSGLAVTDTQYF

j_gene: TRBJ1-6
abundance: .
v_gene: TRBV18
CDR3aa: CASSPGADSYNSPLHF

j_gene: TRBJ1-5
abundance: .
v_gene: TRBV10-3
CDR3aa: CAISDSDRGYQPQHF

j_gene: TRBJ1-4
abundance: .
v_gene: TRBV5-1
CDR3aa: CASSTGSSNEKLFF

j_gene: TRBJ1-2
abundance: few
v_gene: TRBV2
CDR3aa: CASTNFNYGYTF

j_gene: TRBJ2-1
abundance: few
v_gene: TRBV18
CDR3aa: CASSLPGQGTGNEQFF

j_gene: TRBJ2-5
abundance: .
v_gene: TRBV14
CDR3aa: CASSQGESFGRETQYF

j_gene: TRBJ1-2
abundance: .
v_gene: TRBV9
CDR3aa: CASSVGGRGTNYGYTF

j_gene: TRBJ1-3
abundance: .
v_gene: TRBV6-6
CDR3aa: CASRTGSGGNTIYF

j_gene: TRBJ2-1
abundance: once
v_gene: TRBV14
CDR3aa: CASSRGLYSYNEQFF

j_gene: TRBJ1-2
abundance: .
v_gene: TRBV6-1
CDR3aa: CASRLPGGLHYGYTF

j_gene: TRBJ2-6
abundance: .
v_gene: TRBV7-7
CDR3aa: CASSHYRVPQSRANVLTF

j_gene: TRBJ2-7
abundance: .
v_gene: TRBV19
CDR3aa: CARLRRGSYEQYF

j_gene: TRBJ2-1
abundance: .
v_gene: TRBV19
CDR3aa: CASSNLAGGSHGEQFF

j_gene: TRBJ1-5
abundance: .
v_gene: TRBV19
CDR3aa: CASSKAGGNQPQHF